The 13 T cell receptor beta chains reported below all come from one sample, sequenced in a study of blood T cell repertoires in COVID-19. Profiling relied on immunoSEQ multiplex PCR, and the TCRdb table lists in-frame clones only, not all of them. The data show tens of thousands of clones, with around nine tenths seen just once and 7.5% to 10% held by the top ten. The sequenced material came from peripheral blood. The receptor source for this set is a woman in her seventies with acute or convalescent COVID-19.

The chain couples TRBV10-1 to TRBJ2-3; 12 bases agree with TRBD2. There are 17 residues in the CDR3. Looked up from germline, CDR1 is WNHNN and CDR2 is SYGVQD (reference sequence). V shed 0 bases and J 5 bases; nucleotides not matched to a gene: 6. CDR3 DNA: TGCGCCAGCAGTGAGTCCCTAAGACTAGCGGGAGAAGATACGCAGTATTTT. Its protein is CASSESLRLAGEDTQYF.

V is TRBV23-1 and J is TRBJ2-1, with a possible D match to TRBD2 (5 bases). TRBV23-1 falls under the ORF class, with uncertain function. CDR3 size: 14 residues. Trimming cost V 0 bases and J 4 bases, with 7 bases left between them. The CDR3 DNA reads TGCGCCAGCAGTCAATCGCCGGGGTACAATGAGCAGTTCTTC. This sequence encodes CASSQSPGYNEQFF.

CDR3 in DNA: TGTGCCAGCAGTGCTCGAGTCTACGAGCAGTACTTC. Protein product: CASSARVYEQYF. The chain carries TRBV2 and TRBJ2-7; D uncertain. The CDR3 length is 12 residues. The germline V and J ends were trimmed by 4 bases and 3 bases, with 7 bases remaining between them. Germline lookup yields CDR1 SNHLY and CDR2 FYNNEI.

The rearrangement joins TRBV6-4 to TRBJ2-7; 8 positions match TRBD1. CDR1 is MRHNA and CDR2 is SNTAGT in the germline V gene. CDR3 length equals 14 residues. V gave up 4 bases and J gave up 3 bases; unmatched junction bases: 5. CDR3: CASSGTTGVYEQYF. DNA for the CDR3: TGTGCCAGCAGTGGAACGACAGGGGTCTACGAGCAGTACTTC.

The chain has TRBV28 and TRBJ1-6, with TRBD1 as a possible D gene (5 bases). The germline CDR1 and CDR2 sequences are MDHEN and SYDVKM. This CDR3 is 12 amino acids long. V lost 5 bases and J 13 bases, leaving 12 bases between the germline ends. The CDR3 DNA sequence: TGTGCCAGCAGTAAGGGGTCTGCGCCCCTCCACTTT. Translating it yields CASSKGSAPLHF.

CDR3 sequence: CASSLERGSTDTQYF. CDR3 DNA sequence: TGTGCCAGCAGCTTGGAGCGGGGGAGCACAGATACGCAGTATTTT. The genes are TRBV5-4 and TRBJ2-3; 8 bases are a match to TRBD2. Germline CDR1 and CDR2: SGHNT and YYREEE (reference sequence). The ends lost 0 bases at V and 0 bases at J; junction bases unmatched: 0. The CDR3 runs 15 residues.

The sample holds one count of this clone. The rearrangement joins TRBV5-6 to TRBJ1-3; tentative D call: TRBD1 (5 bases). The CDR3 is made up of 16 amino acids. Looked up from germline, CDR1 is SGHDT and CDR2 is YYEEEE. Between the trimmed V and J ends, which lost 0 bases and 2 bases, there was a span of 12 bases. CDR3 sequence: CASSLVGSGAGNTIYF. The CDR3 DNA follows: TGTGCCAGCAGCTTGGTGGGGTCGGGGGCTGGAAACACCATATATTTT.

The V and J genes are TRBV29-1 and TRBJ1-2; 12 bases match TRBD1. V dropped 7 bases and J dropped 7; count of bases not matched to a gene: 10. CDR1 is SQVTM and CDR2 is ANQGSEA in the germline V gene. The CDR3 runs 14 residues. CDR3 bases: TGCAGCGACTCCGGGACAGGGGGCTTCTTTGGCTACACCTTC. This encodes CSDSGTGGFFGYTF.

This rearrangement joins TRBV6-5 to TRBJ1-5, with D possibly being TRBD1 (6 bases). The CDR3 spans 15 residues. Germline CDR1 MNHEY, CDR2 SVGAGI. With 5 bases removed from V and 1 base from J, the gap between germline ends came to 12 bases. The CDR3 reads CASSRGGQSNQPQHF. In DNA, the CDR3 is TGTGCCAGCAGTCGTGGAGGACAGAGCAATCAGCCCCAGCATTTT.

The chain links TRBV6-1 to TRBJ1-1; 7 bases fit TRBD1. Germline CDR1 and CDR2: MNHNS and SASEGT. This CDR3 has 14 residues. The V gene end was trimmed by 3 bases and the J gene end by 5 bases; junction bases not matched to a gene: 6. The CDR3 spells CASSELGGETEAFF. CDR3 nucleotide sequence: TGTGCCAGCAGTGAGTTAGGGGGCGAGACTGAAGCTTTCTTT.

V is TRBV19 and J is TRBJ2-3; 8 bases are a match to TRBD2. The germline V gene has CDR1 LNHDA and CDR2 SQIVND (reference sequence). The CDR3 loop spans 17 amino acids. With 6 bases clipped from V and 2 bases from J, the junction kept 13 bases outside the gene matches. This chain's CDR3 is CASSPIKVAGTTDTQYF. In DNA, the CDR3 is TGTGCCAGTAGCCCCATTAAGGTAGCGGGGACCACAGATACGCAGTATTTT.

The rearrangement joins TRBV20-1 to TRBJ2-2; D is unclear. The V end lost 3 bases, the J end lost 5 bases, and 10 bases lay between the germline ends. The CDR3 totals 13 residues. Germline V gene sequence: CDR1 DFQATT, CDR2 SNEGSKA (reference sequence). As DNA, the CDR3 is TGCAGTGCTAGTCTCCGAGGAACCGGGGAGCTGTTTTTT. It yields the protein CSASLRGTGELFF.

This chain joins TRBV5-4 and TRBJ1-5; 8 bases agree with TRBD1. This CDR3 comprises 15 residues. J was trimmed by 5 bases and V by 0 bases; bases with no gene match: 4. Germline loops: CDR1 SGHNT, CDR2 YYREEE (reference sequence). The CDR3 region is CASSLGPTGDQPQHF. DNA of the CDR3: TGTGCCAGCAGCTTGGGACCGACAGGGGATCAGCCCCAGCATTTT.